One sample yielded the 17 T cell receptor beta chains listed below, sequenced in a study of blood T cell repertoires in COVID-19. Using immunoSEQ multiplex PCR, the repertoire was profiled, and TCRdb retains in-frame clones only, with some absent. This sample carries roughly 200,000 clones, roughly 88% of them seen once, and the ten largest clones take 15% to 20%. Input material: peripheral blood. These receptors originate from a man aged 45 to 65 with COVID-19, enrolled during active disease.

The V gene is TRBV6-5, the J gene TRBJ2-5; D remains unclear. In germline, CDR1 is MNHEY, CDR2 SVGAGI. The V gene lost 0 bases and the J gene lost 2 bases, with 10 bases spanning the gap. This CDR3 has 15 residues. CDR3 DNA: TGTGCCAGCAGTTACTCAGTGGTACAGCAAGAGACCCAGTACTTC. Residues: CASSYSVVQQETQYF.

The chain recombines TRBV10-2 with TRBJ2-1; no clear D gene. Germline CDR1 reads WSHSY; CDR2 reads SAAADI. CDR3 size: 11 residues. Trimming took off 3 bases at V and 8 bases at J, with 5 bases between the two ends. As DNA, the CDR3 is TGCGCCAGCAGTGAAAGCTATGAGCAGTTCTTC. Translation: CASSESYEQFF.

CDR3 residues: CASSYSPRQTSYEQYF. The CDR3, as DNA: TGTGCCAGCAGTTACAGTCCGCGACAGACCTCCTACGAGCAGTACTTC. This sequence joins TRBV6-2 or TRBV6-3 and TRBJ2-7; TRBD1 is a possible D gene (5 bases). Germline V CDR1 and CDR2: MNHEY, SVGEGT. Trimming stripped 2 bases from V and 0 bases from J, with 14 bases between. The CDR3 extends over 16 amino acids.

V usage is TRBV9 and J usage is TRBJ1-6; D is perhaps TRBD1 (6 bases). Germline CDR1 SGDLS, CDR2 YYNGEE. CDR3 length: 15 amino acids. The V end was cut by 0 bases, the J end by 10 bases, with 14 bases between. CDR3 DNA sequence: TGTGCCAGCAGCGTAGCTGGCAGGGGTGGATCACCCCTCCACTTT. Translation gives CASSVAGRGGSPLHF.

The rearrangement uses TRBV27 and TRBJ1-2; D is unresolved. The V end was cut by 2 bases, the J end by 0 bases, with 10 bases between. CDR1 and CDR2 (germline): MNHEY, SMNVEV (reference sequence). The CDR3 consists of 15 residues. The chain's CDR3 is CASSLKVGTNYGYTF. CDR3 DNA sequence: TGTGCCAGCAGTTTAAAGGTCGGGACTAACTATGGCTACACCTTC.

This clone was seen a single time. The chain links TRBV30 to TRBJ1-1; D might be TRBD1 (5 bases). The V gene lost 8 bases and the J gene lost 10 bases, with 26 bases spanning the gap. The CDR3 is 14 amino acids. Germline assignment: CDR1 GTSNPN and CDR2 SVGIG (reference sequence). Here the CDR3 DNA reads TGTGCCCAGCAGACCCGTGCGGGGGGAATCGGAGCTTTCTTT. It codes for CAQQTRAGGIGAFF.

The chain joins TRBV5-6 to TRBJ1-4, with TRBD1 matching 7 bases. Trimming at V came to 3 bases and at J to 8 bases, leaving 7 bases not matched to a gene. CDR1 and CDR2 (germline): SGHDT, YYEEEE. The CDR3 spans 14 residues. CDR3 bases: TGTGCCAGCAGCTCCCGACAGGGTAGGGAAAAACTGTTTTTT. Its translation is CASSSRQGREKLFF.

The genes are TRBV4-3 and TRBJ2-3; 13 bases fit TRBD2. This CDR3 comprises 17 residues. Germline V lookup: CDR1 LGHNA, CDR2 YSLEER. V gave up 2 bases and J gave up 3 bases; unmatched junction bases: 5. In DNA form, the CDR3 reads TGCGCCAGCAGCCAAACTAGCGGGGGGGCCCAGACAGATACGCAGTATTTT. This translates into CASSQTSGGAQTDTQYF.

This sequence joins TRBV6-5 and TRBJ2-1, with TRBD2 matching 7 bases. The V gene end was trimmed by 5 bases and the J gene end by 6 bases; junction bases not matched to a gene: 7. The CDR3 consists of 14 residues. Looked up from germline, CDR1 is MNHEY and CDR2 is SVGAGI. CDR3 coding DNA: TGTGCCAGCAGTCCCAGCGGGATGAGCAATGAGCAGTTCTTC. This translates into CASSPSGMSNEQFF.

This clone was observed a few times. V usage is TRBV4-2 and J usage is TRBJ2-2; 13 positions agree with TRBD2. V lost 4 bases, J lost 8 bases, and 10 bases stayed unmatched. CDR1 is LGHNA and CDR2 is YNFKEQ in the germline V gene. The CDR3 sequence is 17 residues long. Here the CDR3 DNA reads TGTGCCAGCAGCCTCCGGACTAGCGGGGGCCAACATGGGGAGCTGTTTTTT. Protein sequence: CASSLRTSGGQHGELFF.

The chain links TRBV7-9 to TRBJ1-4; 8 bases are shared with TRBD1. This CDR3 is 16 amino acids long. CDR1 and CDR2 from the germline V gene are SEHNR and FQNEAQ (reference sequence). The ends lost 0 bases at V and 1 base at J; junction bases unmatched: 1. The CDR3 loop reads CASSLADRGTNEKLFF. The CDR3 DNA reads TGTGCCAGCAGCTTAGCAGACAGGGGAACTAATGAAAAACTGTTTTTT.

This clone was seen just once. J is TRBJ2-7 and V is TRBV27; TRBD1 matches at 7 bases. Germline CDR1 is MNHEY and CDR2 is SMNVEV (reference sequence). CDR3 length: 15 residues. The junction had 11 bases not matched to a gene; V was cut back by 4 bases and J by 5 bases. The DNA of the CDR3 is TGTGCCAGCAGTTCCACCCTGACAGGGACGAACGAGCAGTACTTC. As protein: CASSSTLTGTNEQYF.

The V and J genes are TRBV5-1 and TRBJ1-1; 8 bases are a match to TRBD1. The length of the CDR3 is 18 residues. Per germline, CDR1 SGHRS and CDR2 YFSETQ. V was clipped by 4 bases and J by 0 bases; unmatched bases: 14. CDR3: CASSTTTGGSNLNTEAFF. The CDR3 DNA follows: TGCGCCAGCAGCACGACCACAGGGGGTTCTAACTTGAACACTGAAGCTTTCTTT.

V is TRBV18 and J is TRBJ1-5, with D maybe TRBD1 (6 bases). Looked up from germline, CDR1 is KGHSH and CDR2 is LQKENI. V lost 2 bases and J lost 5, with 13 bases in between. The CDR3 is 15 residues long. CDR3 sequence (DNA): TGTGCCAGCTCACCATCATCAGGGGTCGATCAGCCCCAGCATTTT. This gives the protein CASSPSSGVDQPQHF. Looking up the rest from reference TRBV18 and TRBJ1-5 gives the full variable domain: NAGVMQNPRHLVRRRGQEARLRCSPMKGHSHVYWYRQLPEEGLKFMVYLQKENIIDESGMPKERFSAEFPKEGPSILRIQQVVRGDSAAYFCASSPSSGVDQPQHFGDGTRLSIL.

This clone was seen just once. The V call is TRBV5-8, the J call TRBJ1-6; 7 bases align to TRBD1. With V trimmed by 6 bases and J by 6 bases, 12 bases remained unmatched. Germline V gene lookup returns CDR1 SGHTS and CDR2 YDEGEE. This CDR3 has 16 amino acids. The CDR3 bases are TGTGCCAGCATTAAATTTCCGGGACAGAGTAATTCACCCCTCCACTTT. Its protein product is CASIKFPGQSNSPLHF.

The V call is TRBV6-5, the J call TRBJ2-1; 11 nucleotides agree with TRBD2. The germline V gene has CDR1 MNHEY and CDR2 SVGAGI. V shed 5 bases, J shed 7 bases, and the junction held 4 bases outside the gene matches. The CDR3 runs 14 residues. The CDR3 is CASSLAGGMNEQFF. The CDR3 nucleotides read TGTGCCAGCAGTCTAGCGGGGGGTATGAATGAGCAGTTCTTC.

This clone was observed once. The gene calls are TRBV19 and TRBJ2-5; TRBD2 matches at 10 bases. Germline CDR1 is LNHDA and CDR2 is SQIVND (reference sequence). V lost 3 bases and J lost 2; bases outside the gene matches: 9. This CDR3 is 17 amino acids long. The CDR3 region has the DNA TGTGCCAGTAGTATTGGGTCTAGCGGGAGCCCACAAGAGACCCAGTACTTC. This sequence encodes CASSIGSSGSPQETQYF.